Here is one T cell receptor (beta chain) with its context. Its matching antigen is unknown. The assay was immunoSEQ multiplex PCR, and TCRdb's table has in-frame clones only and misses some. The profile shows hundreds of thousands of clones, 90% to 96% of them singletons. Every donor, a Caucasian adult, lived in Nashville, Tennessee. The record originates from a study of shared clonotypes between healthy human individuals. Whole-study findings and limits: Memory subsets generally showed lower estimated richness than naive subsets.

Germline trimming cut 10 bases from V and 5 bases from J; bases unmatched to any gene: 19. The germline V gene encodes CDR1 PRHDT and CDR2 FYEKMQ (reference sequence). This CDR3 contains 18 residues. This TCR came from a woman in her 30s in good health. This chain links TRBV13 with TRBJ2-6; TRBD1 aligns across 8 bases. Sample: naive CD4+ T cells sorted from blood. Subset noted: CD45RA+ positively selected. The CDR3 is CATTLIRQGKIRANVLTF. In nucleotides, the CDR3 is TGTGCCACTACACTCATAAGACAGGGGAAGATAAGGGCCAACGTCCTGACTTTC.